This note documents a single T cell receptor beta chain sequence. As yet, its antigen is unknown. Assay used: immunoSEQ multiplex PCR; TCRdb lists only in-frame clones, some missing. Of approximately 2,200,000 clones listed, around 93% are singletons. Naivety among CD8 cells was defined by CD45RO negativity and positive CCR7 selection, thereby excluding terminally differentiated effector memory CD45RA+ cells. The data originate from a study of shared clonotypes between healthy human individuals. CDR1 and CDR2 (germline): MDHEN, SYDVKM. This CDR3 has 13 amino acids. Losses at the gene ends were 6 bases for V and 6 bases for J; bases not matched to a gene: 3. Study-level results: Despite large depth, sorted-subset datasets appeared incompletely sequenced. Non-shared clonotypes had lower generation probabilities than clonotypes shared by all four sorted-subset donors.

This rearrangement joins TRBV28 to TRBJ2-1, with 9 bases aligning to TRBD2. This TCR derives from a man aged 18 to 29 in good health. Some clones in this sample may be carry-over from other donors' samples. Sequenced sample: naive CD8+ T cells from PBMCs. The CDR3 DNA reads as TGTGCCAGCAGGCCGGGACTAGCCAATGAGCAGTTCTTC. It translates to CASRPGLANEQFF. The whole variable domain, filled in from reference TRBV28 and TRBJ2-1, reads DVKVTQSSRYLVKRTGEKVFLECVQDMDHENMFWYRQDPGLGLRLIYFSYDVKMKEKGDIPEGYSVSREKKERFSLILESASTNQTSMYLCASRPGLANEQFFGPGTRLTVL.